This record looks at one TCR beta chain sequence and its context. The count of this clone is one. Its target antigen remains unknown. No clone much larger than this one lies a single base away; base qualities are absent. The data derive from a study of immune cell composition in non-small cell lung cancer (dated by TCRdb to 2016 to 2017). About the investigation overall: Histologic subtype was assigned using H&E plus p63, CK5, Napsin A and TTF-1 immunohistochemistry, mainly lung adenocarcinoma or squamous cell carcinoma. For supplementary cohort #1, made up of 10 to 11 lung adenocarcinoma cases, paired tumour/lung TCR-beta sequencing was done and TIL populations were generated so that tumour reactivity could be assessed. Using Adaptive Biotechnologies, the researchers ran TCR-beta sequencing on about 32 paired NSCLC tumour and non-adjacent lung specimens, along with some 24 tumour-only specimens. A few tumour specimens that had TCR-beta data belonged to rare histological subtypes and were left out of the subtype comparisons. What the research found in general, with its limitations: No significant correlation was found between tumour TCR-beta clonality and smoking pack-years. In approximately 10 adenocarcinoma cases, maximal tumour-associated clone frequency correlated strongly with TIL tumour reactivity, whereas overall clonality did not. The reactivity cohort was only roughly nine cases, and tumour-reactive clones were not shown to share sequences with the dominant in vivo tumour-associated clones. Nearly half of NSCLC cases had tumour-associated clones >0.5%, with 75% to 80% of squamous carcinomas showing such clones compared with approximately 34% of adenocarcinomas.

V is cut by 0 bases and J by 5 bases, and the space between the germline ends is 14 bases. The CDR3 numbers 15 residues from cysteine through phenylalanine. Only CDR3 DNA is held: 45 bases, read in frame from base 1. CDR1 and CDR2 are read off the germline V gene as SGHDT and YYEEEE. TCR-beta CDR3 regions were amplified from genomic DNA by a two-step multiplex PCR, with the second step adding Illumina-compatible adaptors. TCR-beta immunosequencing was carried out on an Illumina platform through the commercial immunoSEQ service. Turning to the authors' computational methods: Repertoires were described by productive clonality and by Top 10 Clones, which is the percentage of T-cell templates coming from the ten most frequent sequences. Values for productive clonality spanned 0 to 1, where a value of 1 indicated a monoclonal population. Tumour-associated clones, identified using log10 scatter plots, were defined as sequences that made up at least 0.1% of tumour T-cell templates and were not found in the matched non-adjacent lung. Student's t-tests were used for two-group comparisons, ANOVA for comparisons across stages, and linear regression for relationships, with analyses done in GraphPad Prism7 and R. Held by TCRdb, this immuneACCESS table contains in-frame sequences only and omits some clones. Under half of the omission traces to an unresolved V gene where checked; the cause of the rest is unknown. Clone size and V and J calls were adopted from that table, with D and trimming inferred from the DNA. In all, the sample holds around 16,000 clones, and about three quarters of those were seen once. The ten largest clones capture roughly a tenth of the sample.

Normal lung samples came from the same patient and consisted of non-adjacent lung tissue collected as far from the tumour as possible, at a distance of at least 3 cm. Frozen aliquots of unsorted single-cell suspensions were used for genomic DNA extraction with the QIAamp DNA kit. Tissues arrived within 2 hours of resection and were immediately processed into single-cell suspensions. Tissue was mechanically dissociated and enzymatically digested with DNase I, collagenase I and hyaluronidase for approximately 32 minutes at 37 °C, then filtered and RBC-lysed. The same sample was also used in a study of CD4 T cells in lung cancer. The second study reports: The study screened blood T cells of NSCLC patients for responses to candidate mutation-encoded neoepitopes and isolated neoantigen-specific CD4+ T-cell clones and TCRs. Tumor and non-adjacent lung tissue were obtained from four patients undergoing curative-intent resections for stage I-III non-small cell lung cancer. Lung adenocarcinoma or squamous cell carcinoma was present in the resected patients, who were aged 60 to 69 at blood donation and were mostly former smokers. Treatments the patients had received before donating blood included platinum chemotherapy, and some of the patients were given nivolumab or pembrolizumab. Some responses derived from blood might reflect in vitro priming of naive T cells or cross-reactivity instead of memory responses to the cancer. Deep sequencing of TCRB was used to follow the frequency of neoantigen-specific clonotypes in tumor resections, non-adjacent lung and cultured T-cell products. The kit provider's software was used to analyze TCRB sequence data, and Fisher's exact test was applied to assess tumor enrichment of clonotype templates.

Material: non-adjacent lung tissue. Recombination connected TRBV5-6 to TRBJ2-5; the D gene is tentatively TRBD1 or TRBD2, each matching 5 bases. The receptor was derived from a human donor with non-small cell lung cancer. The CDR3 region reads CASSLGGPERETQYF. The DNA is as follows: TGTGCCAGCAGCTTGGGGGGACCGGAGAGGGAGACCCAGTACTTC. The full variable domain, completed from the reference TRBV5-6 and TRBJ2-5 proteins outside the CDR3, reads DAGVTQSPTHLIKTRGQQVTLRCSPKSGHDTVSWYQQALGQGPQFIFQYYEEEERQRGNFPDRFSGHQFPNYSSELNVNALLLGDSALYLCASSLGGPERETQYFGPGTRLLVL.